The rows below give T cell receptor beta chains drawn from one sample of a study of regulatory T cells in long-lasting Graves disease. MiXCR was run by TCRdb on the multiplex PCR reads, yielding one entry per CDR3 protein. The sample has about 470,000 distinct CDR3 sequences, about a fifth seen once. The sample was peripheral blood mononuclear cells (PBMCs), taken when the disease was refractory, from a patient treated with antithyroid drugs. The origin of the receptors is a female donor with Graves disease. Both conserved end residues are part of each CDR3. A D gene is named only where the DNA matches it firmly. Size is stated for part of the rows, as once, few or many counts, or as a class when the clone is expanded.

V gene,J gene,D gene,clone size,CDR3 DNA,CDR3 protein
TRBV28,TRBJ2-7,-,many,TGTGCCAGCAGTTTTATAGGGCTGTACGAGCAGTACTTC,CASSFIGLYEQYF
TRBV2,TRBJ2-7,-,many,TGTGCCAGATGGGACGCAGTCTCCTACGAGCAGTACTTC,CARWDAVSYEQYF
TRBV30,TRBJ1-2,-,-,TGTGCCTGGGGACACTCAACTAACTATGGCTACACCTTC,CAWGHSTNYGYTF
TRBV7-9,TRBJ2-7,-,many,TGTGCCAGCAGCTTCGGTGGGAGATCGGGGGAGCAGTACTTC,CASSFGGRSGEQYF
TRBV7-8,TRBJ1-4,-,few,TGTGCCAGCAGCTGGGATGAAAAACTGTTTTTT,CASSWDEKLFF
TRBV19,TRBJ2-5,-,-,TGTGCCAGTAGTACCCAAACGGTTGGGGCCGGGGACCAAGAGACCCAGTACTTC,CASSTQTVGAGDQETQYF
TRBV6-1,TRBJ2-7,TRBD1,many,TGTGCCAGCAGACGCAACCGGGACAGGGGTTACGAGCAGTACTTC,CASRRNRDRGYEQYF
TRBV5-4,TRBJ2-7,-,many,TGTGCCAGCAGCTTGGCGTGGGGAGCCCACGAGCAGTACTTC,CASSLAWGAHEQYF
TRBV6-1,TRBJ1-2,TRBD1,-,TGTGCCAGCAGTACAGGGGGTGGTGATGGCTACACCTTC,CASSTGGGDGYTF
TRBV7-3,TRBJ2-7,TRBD2,-,TGTGCCAGCAGCCCCGGGGCGGGAGGAGACGAGCAGTACTTC,CASSPGAGGDEQYF
TRBV9,TRBJ2-7,-,few,TGTGCCAGCAGCCCCTCCGGGCTGGGGGGTTACGAGCAGTACTTC,CASSPSGLGGYEQYF
TRBV27,TRBJ2-1,TRBD2,-,TGTGCCAGCAGTCTAAGACTAGCGGGGTGGGGAAATGAGCAGTTCTTC,CASSLRLAGWGNEQFF
TRBV5-1,TRBJ1-1,TRBD1,few,TGCGCCAGCAGCTGGAAGACAGGGGGCCCTGAAGCTTTCTTT,CASSWKTGGPEAFF
TRBV11-2,TRBJ2-7,TRBD2,few,TGTGCCAGCAGCTTGAGTGGGGGGGGTTCCGAGCAGTACTTC,CASSLSGGGSEQYF
TRBV6-1,TRBJ1-3,-,-,TGTGCCAGCATGATCACTGGGGGCCGCGGAAACACCATATATTTT,CASMITGGRGNTIYF
TRBV5-1,TRBJ1-4,TRBD1,-,TGTGCCGGCAGCTCCAAACACCATCCCGGGACAGGGGGTATGGGCGCTGAAAAACTGTTTTTT,CAGSSKHHPGTGGMGAEKLFF
TRBV28,TRBJ2-7,TRBD2,many,TGTGCCAGCAGTTTACTAGCGGGAAAATACGAGCAGTACTTC,CASSLLAGKYEQYF
TRBV11-2,TRBJ2-5,TRBD1,many,TGTGCCAGCAGCGCAGGGGGCCTCGGGGAGACCCAGTACTTC,CASSAGGLGETQYF
TRBV20-1,TRBJ1-1,TRBD1,few,TGCAGTGCCAACTACCCGGGACAGGGGCTGAACACTGAAGCTTTCTTT,CSANYPGQGLNTEAFF
TRBV18,TRBJ2-3,TRBD2,-,TGTGCCAGCTCACCAAACACCGGGACTAGCGGGAGGCCCACAGATACGCAGTATTTT,CASSPNTGTSGRPTDTQYF
TRBV28,TRBJ1-6,-,few,TGTGCCAGCAGCGTCGGGGTGGGGAATTCACCCCTCCACTTT,CASSVGVGNSPLHF
TRBV20-1,TRBJ1-6,-,many,TGCAGTGCTAGGGAGGGCAGCCCCAATTCACCCCTCCACTTT,CSAREGSPNSPLHF
TRBV24-1,TRBJ2-5,-,-,TGTGCCACCAGTGATCCGGTTGCTAGCGCCCAAGAGACCCAGTACTTC,CATSDPVASAQETQYF
TRBV20-1,TRBJ2-5,-,many,TGCAGTGCACAGACCCTCCTAGAGACCCAGTACTTC,CSAQTLLETQYF
TRBV28,TRBJ2-5,-,many,TGTGCCAGCAGTTCCAGTCTAGGGACCTACCAAGAGACCCAGTACTTC,CASSSSLGTYQETQYF
TRBV20-1,TRBJ1-5,-,-,TGCAGTGCTACTGACAGGAGGATCAATCAGCCCCAGCATTTT,CSATDRRINQPQHF
TRBV27,TRBJ1-2,-,few,TGTGCCAGCAGTGCATCCGTCTGGGATGGCTACACCTTC,CASSASVWDGYTF
TRBV19,TRBJ2-1,-,few,TGTGCCAGTAGTATAGCCCGCCACAGGAATGAGCAGTTCTTC,CASSIARHRNEQFF
TRBV24-1,TRBJ2-7,TRBD1,many,TGTGCCACCAGTGATCCGGGACAGGGAAGGGACGAGCAGTACTTC,CATSDPGQGRDEQYF